These T cell receptor beta chains were read from a single sample in a study of beta chain features in type 1 diabetes. Assay: immunoSEQ multiplex PCR; the TCRdb copy retains only in-frame clones and omits some. The sample yields over 120,000 clones, about 10% seen once. The sequenced material came from naive CD4+ T cells from blood. The receptors here all came from a man between 18 and 29 years old in good health. CDR3s include the opening cysteine and the closing phenylalanine or tryptophan. Each record gives: clone size, J gene, D gene, V gene, CDR3 DNA, CDR3 protein. The D gene is left open where the match is weak. The size of a clone is reported for some rows only, either as once, few or many, or as a class for expanded clones.

. | TRBJ1-1 | TRBD1 | TRBV6-1 | TGTGCCAGCAGTGGTTCGCGTCAGGGGGACACTGAAGCTTTCTTT | CASSGSRQGDTEAFF
few | TRBJ2-7 | TRBD1 | TRBV5-1 | TGCGCCAGCAGCCCGGGGACAGGGCGCTCCTACGAGCAGTACTTC | CASSPGTGRSYEQYF
few | TRBJ2-7 | TRBD2 | TRBV7-2 | TGTGCCAGCAGCCGGACCGGGACTAGCGGGTACGAGCAGTACTTC | CASSRTGTSGYEQYF
few | TRBJ1-6 | TRBD1 | TRBV5-1 | TGCGCCAGCAGCTTGGCAGAGGACAGGGGAGATTCACCCCTCCACTTT | CASSLAEDRGDSPLHF
. | TRBJ2-6 | . | TRBV9 | TGTGCCAGCATCACGGGCAGGGGAGCTGGGGCCAACGTCCTGACTTTC | CASITGRGAGANVLTF
. | TRBJ1-1 | TRBD1 | TRBV6-5 | TGTGCCAGCAGTAGGACAGGGGGCACTGAAGCTTTCTTT | CASSRTGGTEAFF
. | TRBJ1-2 | . | TRBV7-9 | TGTGCCAGCAGCGCTTCGGGGGGCGGGACAAACTATGGCTACACCTTC | CASSASGGGTNYGYTF
. | TRBJ2-2 | TRBD1 | TRBV11-2 | TGTGCCAGCAGCCCCCGCGGACAGGGATGGACCGGGGAGCTGTTTTTT | CASSPRGQGWTGELFF
few | TRBJ2-3 | TRBD2 | TRBV13 | TGTGCCAGCAGCCCGGGACTAGCGGGGACGGGGAGCACAGATACGCAGTATTTT | CASSPGLAGTGSTDTQYF
. | TRBJ2-1 | TRBD2 | TRBV5-1 | TGCGCCAGCAGCTTGTATAGCGGGGGACGTGAGCAGTTCTTC | CASSLYSGGREQFF
. | TRBJ1-5 | TRBD1 | TRBV2 | TGTGCCAGCAGTGAAGCTAGGGGACAGAATCAGCCCCAGCATTTT | CASSEARGQNQPQHF
few | TRBJ1-3 | . | TRBV15 | TGTGCCACCAGCAGAGATCATGCGGGGGCCTCTGGAAACACCATATATTTT | CATSRDHAGASGNTIYF
few | TRBJ1-5 | TRBD1 | TRBV19 | TGTGCCAGTAGTAGAAGACAGGGGGTAGGAAATCAGCCCCAGCATTTT | CASSRRQGVGNQPQHF
few | TRBJ2-7 | . | TRBV29-1 | TGCAGCGTTTTCAGGGGAGCACCGAACGAGCAGTACTTC | CSVFRGAPNEQYF
few | TRBJ1-5 | . | TRBV28 | TGTGCCAGCAGTTTAAGCAGGGGTGGCAATCAGCCCCAGCATTTT | CASSLSRGGNQPQHF
. | TRBJ2-7 | . | TRBV6-5 | TGTGCCAGCAGTTACCACCCCGGGGGAACCTCCTACGAGCAGTACTTC | CASSYHPGGTSYEQYF
few | TRBJ1-2 | TRBD1 | TRBV18 | TGTGCCAGCTCGCAAAATTCGGGACAGTACTATGGCTACACCTTC | CASSQNSGQYYGYTF
few | TRBJ2-1 | . | TRBV9 | TGTGCCAGCAGCGTAGCTCGACTAGGGCTCTACAATGAGCAGTTCTTC | CASSVARLGLYNEQFF